This T cell receptor (beta chain) was identified in a study of technical replicates of blood from a handful of donors. V gave up 5 bases and J gave up 1 base, with 9 bases separating them. CDR1 is MRHNA and CDR2 is SNTAGT in the germline V gene. This CDR3 comprises 15 residues. Sequenced by immunoSEQ multiplex PCR; TCRdb stores in-frame clones only, minus some. Here the sample spans some 64,000 clones, approximately 97% being singletons. This chain links TRBV6-4 with TRBJ2-6; D perhaps matches TRBD2 (5 bases). The sequence came from a human donor in good health. The sample taken for sequencing was T cells isolated from PBMCs. CDR3: CASSHGGSGANVLTF. The CDR3 bases are TGTGCCAGCAGTCACGGCGGGTCTGGGGCCAACGTCCTGACTTTC.